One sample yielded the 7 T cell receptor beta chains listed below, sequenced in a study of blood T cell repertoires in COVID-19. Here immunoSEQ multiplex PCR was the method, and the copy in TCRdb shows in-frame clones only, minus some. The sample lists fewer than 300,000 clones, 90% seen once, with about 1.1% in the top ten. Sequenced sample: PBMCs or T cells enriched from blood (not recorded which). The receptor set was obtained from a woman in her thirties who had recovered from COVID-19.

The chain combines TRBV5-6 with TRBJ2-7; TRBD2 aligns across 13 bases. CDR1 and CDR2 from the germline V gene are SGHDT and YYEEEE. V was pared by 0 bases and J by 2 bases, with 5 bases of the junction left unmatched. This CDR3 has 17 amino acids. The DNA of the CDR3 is TGTGCCAGCAGCTTGGAACTAGCGGGAGGGATTACCTACGAGCAGTACTTC. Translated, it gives CASSLELAGGITYEQYF.

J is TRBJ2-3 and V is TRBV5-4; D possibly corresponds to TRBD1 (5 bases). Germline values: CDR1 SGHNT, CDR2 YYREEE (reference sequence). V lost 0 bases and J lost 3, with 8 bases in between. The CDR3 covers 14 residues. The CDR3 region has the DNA TGTGCCAGCAGCTTGGCCGCAGGGACAGATACGCAGTATTTT. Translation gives CASSLAAGTDTQYF.

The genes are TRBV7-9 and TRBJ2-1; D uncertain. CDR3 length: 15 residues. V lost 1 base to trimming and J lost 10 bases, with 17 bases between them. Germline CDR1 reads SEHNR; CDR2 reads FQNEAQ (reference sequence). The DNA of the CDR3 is TGTGCCAGCAGCTTAGGGTCTTATGTGGCGGCAGAGCAGTTCTTC. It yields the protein CASSLGSYVAAEQFF.

As DNA, the CDR3 is TGCGCCAGCAGCACTAGCGGGAGTGGTAATGAGCAGTTCTTC. It is translated as CASSTSGSGNEQFF. The rearrangement joins TRBV5-1 to TRBJ2-1; TRBD2 agrees at 11 bases. Trimming cost V 4 bases and J 7 bases; bases outside gene matches: 4. The germline V gene has CDR1 SGHRS and CDR2 YFSETQ. The CDR3 covers 14 residues.

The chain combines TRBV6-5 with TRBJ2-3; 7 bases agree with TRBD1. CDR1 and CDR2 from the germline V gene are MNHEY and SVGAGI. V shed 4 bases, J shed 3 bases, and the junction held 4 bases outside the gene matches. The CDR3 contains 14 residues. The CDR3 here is CASSSGQATDTQYF. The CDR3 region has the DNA TGTGCCAGCAGTTCCGGACAGGCGACAGATACGCAGTATTTT.

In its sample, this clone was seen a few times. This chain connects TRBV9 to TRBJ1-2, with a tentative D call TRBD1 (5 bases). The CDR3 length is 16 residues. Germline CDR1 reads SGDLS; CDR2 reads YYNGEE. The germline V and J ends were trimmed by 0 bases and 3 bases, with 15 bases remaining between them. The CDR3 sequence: CASSVGDYPRDYGYTF. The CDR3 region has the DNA TGTGCCAGCAGCGTAGGCGATTATCCCAGGGACTATGGCTACACCTTC.

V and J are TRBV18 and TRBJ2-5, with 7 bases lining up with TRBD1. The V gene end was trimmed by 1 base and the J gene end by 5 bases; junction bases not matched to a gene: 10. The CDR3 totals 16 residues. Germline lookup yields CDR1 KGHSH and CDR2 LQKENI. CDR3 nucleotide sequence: TGTGCCAGCTCACCACTCCCACAGGGGTATCGGGAGACCCAGTACTTC. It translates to CASSPLPQGYRETQYF.